The rows below give T cell receptor beta chains drawn from one sample of a study of low-dose radiotherapy and immunotherapy resistance in tumors. TCRdb called the reads again in MiXCR, with one record for every CDR3 protein. Among tens of thousands of distinct CDR3 sequences, about half were seen once, and the ten largest hold approximately 5.9%. The specimen comprised PBMCs, sampled after low-dose radiotherapy plus immunotherapy. The receptors derive from a male donor with gallbladder cancer. CDR3s include the opening cysteine and the closing phenylalanine or tryptophan. D genes are given only for firm matches. Only some rows state a clone size, as once, few, many or a class for expanded clones.

clone_size j_call d_call v_call cdr3_aa cdr3_nt
many TRBJ1-1 - TRBV7-2 CASSPGLNTEAFF TGTGCCAGCAGTCCGGGGTTGAACACTGAAGCTTTCTTT
- TRBJ2-7 TRBD2 TRBV6-5 CASRLAGGSHYEQYF TGTGCCAGCAGATTAGCGGGAGGCTCGCATTACGAGCAGTACTTC
- TRBJ2-1 TRBD2 TRBV20-1 CSAPTSGENEQFF TGCAGTGCACCGACTAGCGGGGAGAATGAGCAGTTCTTC
few TRBJ2-5 TRBD1 TRBV5-1 CASSTSGTDKETQYF TGCGCCAGCAGCACATCCGGGACAGATAAAGAGACCCAGTACTTC
many TRBJ1-5 - TRBV12-3/TRBV12-4 CASSGASGGNQPQHF TGTGCCAGCAGTGGGGCGTCGGGAGGCAATCAGCCCCAGCATTTT
- TRBJ2-3 TRBD1 TRBV5-5 CASSRTGGFDTQYF TGTGCCAGCAGCAGGACAGGGGGGTTTGATACGCAGTATTTT
medium-sized TRBJ1-4 - TRBV12-3/TRBV12-4 CASSPQGTLIGKLFF TGTGCCAGCAGTCCCCAGGGTACACTGATCGGAAAACTGTTTTTT
- TRBJ2-1 TRBD2 TRBV6-6 CASSYPTSGRAAEQFF TGTGCCAGCAGTTACCCGACTAGCGGGAGGGCCGCTGAGCAGTTCTTC
- TRBJ1-2 - TRBV12-3/TRBV12-4 CASSLAGNYGYTF TGTGCCAGCAGTTTGGCAGGGAACTATGGCTACACCTTC
many TRBJ2-5 - TRBV20-1 CSASIPGPKETQYF TGCAGTGCAAGCATCCCCGGGCCTAAAGAGACCCAGTACTTC
- TRBJ2-7 TRBD2 TRBV7-2 CASSRTPPRGGRAYEQYF TGTGCCAGCAGCAGGACCCCTCCCCGTGGGGGGAGGGCCTACGAGCAGTACTTC
many TRBJ2-2 TRBD2 TRBV4-2 CASSQERLAGGWGGELFF TGTGCCAGCAGCCAAGAAAGACTAGCGGGAGGGTGGGGCGGGGAGCTGTTTTTT
- TRBJ2-7 - TRBV6-2/TRBV6-3 CASTGGTVPYEQYF TGTGCCAGCACCGGGGGGACAGTACCCTACGAGCAGTACTTC
- TRBJ1-4 - TRBV9 CASSERRPGVAEKLFF TGTGCCAGCAGCGAACGTCGGCCAGGGGTTGCTGAAAAACTGTTTTTT
few TRBJ2-7 TRBD1 TRBV5-6 CASSRKGQGSYEQYF TGTGCCAGCAGCCGGAAGGGACAGGGGTCCTACGAGCAGTACTTC
few TRBJ2-3 TRBD2 TRBV7-9 CASSPWTSGGSDTQYF TGTGCCAGCAGCCCATGGACTAGCGGGGGGTCTGATACGCAGTATTTT
- TRBJ2-7 - TRBV28 CASRDTGNSYEQYF TGTGCCAGCAGGGACACAGGAAACTCCTACGAGCAGTACTTC
- TRBJ2-7 - TRBV29-1 CSVRLSWDEQYF TGCAGCGTTCGACTGTCTTGGGACGAGCAGTACTTC
medium-sized TRBJ2-5 - TRBV10-3 CAISGDSRGETQYF TGTGCCATCAGCGGGGACTCCCGGGGGGAGACCCAGTACTTC
- TRBJ2-2 - TRBV28 CASSSPGSGELFF TGTGCCAGCAGTTCCCCCGGTTCCGGGGAGCTGTTTTTT
few TRBJ2-2 TRBD1 TRBV29-1 CSVAAGDSSNTGELFF TGCAGCGTTGCAGCTGGGGACAGCTCGAACACCGGGGAGCTGTTTTTT
many TRBJ2-1 - TRBV30 CAWSVGRASSYNEQFF TGTGCCTGGAGTGTAGGGCGGGCTAGCTCCTACAATGAGCAGTTCTTC
- TRBJ1-2 - TRBV29-1 CSAQGRGAGYTF TGCAGCGCCCAGGGCAGGGGCGCTGGCTACACCTTC
once TRBJ2-6 TRBD1 TRBV5-4 CASSKPGQGALGANVLTF TGTGCCAGCAGCAAGCCGGGACAGGGGGCGCTAGGGGCCAACGTCCTGACTTTC
- TRBJ2-1 TRBD2 TRBV20-1 CSATTGTKYNEQFF TGCAGTGCCACTACCGGGACTAAGTACAATGAGCAGTTCTTC
medium-sized TRBJ2-3 TRBD2 TRBV12-3/TRBV12-4 CASSSRLAASTDTQYF TGTGCCAGCAGTTCACGACTAGCAGCTAGCACAGATACGCAGTATTTT
- TRBJ2-3 TRBD2 TRBV2 CASSRRTSGTDTQYF TGTGCCAGCAGTCGACGGACTAGCGGCACAGATACGCAGTATTTT
- TRBJ1-6 - TRBV27 CASSPGSKMSSYNSPLHF TGTGCCAGCAGTCCGGGCAGCAAGATGAGCTCCTATAATTCACCCCTCCACTTT
many TRBJ2-3 - TRBV7-3 CASSLGSRGTDTQYF TGTGCCAGCAGCTTAGGCAGCAGGGGCACAGATACGCAGTATTTT
few TRBJ2-1 TRBD1 TRBV2 CASRGQGKDEQFF TGTGCCAGCAGGGGACAGGGGAAGGATGAGCAGTTCTTC
few TRBJ2-1 - TRBV4-1 CASSQDSGSGKQFF TGCGCCAGCAGCCAAGATAGTGGTAGCGGCAAGCAGTTCTTC
- TRBJ2-3 TRBD1 TRBV13 CASSGTGGKNTQYF TGTGCCAGCAGTGGGACAGGGGGCAAAAATACGCAGTATTTT
- TRBJ2-1 TRBD1 TRBV20-1 CSDRGVGGPAYEQFF TGCAGTGATAGAGGGGTAGGGGGCCCGGCCTACGAGCAGTTCTTC
many TRBJ2-1 - TRBV24-1 CATSIRGEQFF TGTGCCACCAGTATCCGGGGTGAGCAGTTCTTC
- TRBJ2-1 TRBD2 TRBV11-1 CASSLHPPSGGTLSYNEQFF TGTGCCAGCAGCTTACATCCGCCTAGCGGGGGGACTCTCTCCTACAATGAGCAGTTCTTC
many TRBJ2-7 - TRBV2 CASRLVDVAYEQYF TGTGCCAGCAGGCTGGTGGATGTGGCCTACGAGCAGTACTTC
- TRBJ2-3 - TRBV29-1 CSVLSADTQYF TGCAGCGTTCTCTCCGCAGATACGCAGTATTTT
- TRBJ2-5 - TRBV11-2 CASSLGVGQTQYF TGTGCCAGCAGCTTAGGGGTTGGACAGACCCAGTACTTC
many TRBJ2-7 - TRBV20-1 CSARDLATEQYF TGCAGTGCCAGGGACCTAGCTACGGAGCAGTACTTC
- TRBJ2-3 - TRBV5-3 CASGLWGVFTNTQYF TGTGCCAGCGGCTTGTGGGGGGTTTTCACAAATACGCAGTATTTT
- TRBJ2-3 - TRBV20-1 CSARGGGVQGPTDTQYF TGCAGTGCTAGAGGAGGCGGGGTACAGGGCCCCACAGATACGCAGTATTTT
once TRBJ2-2 TRBD1 TRBV5-1 CASSVRGQMNTGELFF TGCGCCAGCAGCGTGAGGGGACAGATGAACACCGGGGAGCTGTTTTTT
- TRBJ2-5 - TRBV6-2/TRBV6-3 CASRRRETQYF TGTGCCAGCCGTCGGCGGGAGACCCAGTACTTC
many TRBJ2-7 - TRBV2 CAIQGGSYEQYF TGTGCCATCCAGGGGGGATCCTACGAGCAGTACTTC
many TRBJ1-1 - TRBV29-1 CSALRGQNTEAFF TGCAGCGCGCTTCGGGGACAGAACACTGAAGCTTTCTTT
many TRBJ1-2 - TRBV27 CASSLRAELYGYTF TGTGCCAGCAGTTTACGGGCGGAGCTCTATGGCTACACCTTC
- TRBJ2-1 - TRBV29-1 CSVNQGSTVNEQFF TGCAGCGTAAACCAAGGGTCGACAGTCAATGAGCAGTTCTTC
medium-sized TRBJ2-1 TRBD1 TRBV6-6 CATRPGTGGNEQFF TGTGCCACCCGTCCTGGGACAGGGGGAAATGAGCAGTTCTTC
many TRBJ1-3 - TRBV7-2 CASSLATTVRNTIYF TGTGCCAGCAGCTTAGCTACGACGGTCAGAAACACCATATATTTT
- TRBJ1-1 - TRBV28 CASTGLDTGNTEAFF TGTGCCAGCACCGGCCTAGACACAGGGAACACTGAAGCTTTCTTT
medium-sized TRBJ1-5 - TRBV6-1 CASSEARQINQPQHF TGTGCCAGCAGTGAAGCGCGACAAATTAATCAGCCCCAGCATTTT
medium-sized TRBJ1-1 TRBD1 TRBV5-1 CASSPGQGTEAFF TGCGCCAGCAGCCCTGGACAGGGCACTGAAGCTTTCTTT